This TCR beta chain was identified during a study of shared clonotypes between healthy human individuals. Study-level results: Sample collection involved blood only; tissue repertoires are likely different.

The authors distributed each subset's genomic DNA evenly over several immunoSEQ plates. Sequencing was performed with immunoSEQ multiplex PCR; in TCRdb, only in-frame clones are kept and a portion is missing. The sample contains about 2 million clones, roughly 95% of which appear only once. Germline V CDR1 and CDR2: LGHNA, YSLEER. This CDR3 contains 16 residues. Trimming stripped 0 bases from V and 0 bases from J, with 11 bases between. A single count supports this clone. Its matching antigen is unknown. As defined, naive CD8 cells were CD45RO-negative and positively selected for CCR7, with terminally differentiated effector memory CD45RA+ cells excluded.

Sequences were obtained from naive CD8+ T cells sorted from blood. The V gene is TRBV4-3, the J gene TRBJ1-2; tentative D call: TRBD1 (6 bases). The clonotype originates from a man aged 18 to 29 in good health. The CDR3 protein is CASSQEGRGPNYGYTF. The CDR3 nucleotides read TGCGCCAGCAGCCAAGAAGGCCGGGGGCCTAACTATGGCTACACCTTC.